A selection of T cell receptor beta chains follows, all from one sample in a study of cytomegalovirus exposure and HLA in healthy donors. The repertoire was sequenced with immunoSEQ multiplex PCR; TCRdb's copy has only in-frame clones and lacks some. Among roughly 150,000 clones listed, more than 70% were seen once. Material for sequencing was PBMCs. These receptors were taken from a man younger than 30 in good health and CMV-seropositive. CDR3s include the opening cysteine and the closing phenylalanine or tryptophan. The D gene is left open where the match is weak. Some rows have no size entry. The others give once, few or many, or a class for an expanded clone.

D: -
J: TRBJ1-1
size: few
V: TRBV10-3
DNA: TGTGCCATCAGGGGAGCCATGAACACTGAAGCTTTCTTT
CDR3: CAIRGAMNTEAFF

D: TRBD1
J: TRBJ2-2
size: -
V: TRBV6-1
DNA: TGTGCCAGCAGTGACGCCGGGACAGGGGGAACCGGGGAGCTGTTTTTT
CDR3: CASSDAGTGGTGELFF

D: -
J: TRBJ2-3
size: -
V: TRBV28
DNA: TGTGCCAGCAGCCCATCGAGGGCTCTCGCTGGTACGCAGTATTTT
CDR3: CASSPSRALAGTQYF

D: -
J: TRBJ1-1
size: -
V: TRBV27
DNA: TGTGCCAGCAGGCCGGGGGGGAGTCCTGAAGCTTTCTTT
CDR3: CASRPGGSPEAFF

D: -
J: TRBJ1-5
size: many
V: TRBV30
DNA: TGTGCCTGGAGCCTCCAAATGCCCAGGGGCAATCAGCCCCAGCATTTT
CDR3: CAWSLQMPRGNQPQHF

D: -
J: TRBJ1-1
size: -
V: TRBV9
DNA: TGTGCCAGCAGCGGAGATAGCAAGAACACTGAAGCTTTCTTT
CDR3: CASSGDSKNTEAFF

D: TRBD1
J: TRBJ1-5
size: -
V: TRBV2
DNA: TGTGCCAGCAGTGACAGGACAGGGCGTCCGACCCAGCATTTT
CDR3: CASSDRTGRPTQHF

D: -
J: TRBJ2-7
size: -
V: TRBV7-2
DNA: TGTGCCAGCAGCTTAGCGTACAGCTCCTACGAGCAGTACTTC
CDR3: CASSLAYSSYEQYF

D: TRBD2
J: TRBJ2-5
size: -
V: TRBV5-1
DNA: TGCGCCAGCAGCTCCGTGGTGGGAGGGAACCAAGAGACCCAGTACTTC
CDR3: CASSSVVGGNQETQYF

D: TRBD1
J: TRBJ2-7
size: -
V: TRBV7-3
DNA: TGTGCCAGCAGCCCTCAGGGACAGAGGAGCTCCTACGAGCAGTACTTC
CDR3: CASSPQGQRSSYEQYF

D: TRBD2
J: TRBJ2-1
size: -
V: TRBV11-1
DNA: TGTGCCAGCAGCTTAGGGGAAGGGCTAGCGGGAGGCGGTGAGCAGTTCTTC
CDR3: CASSLGEGLAGGGEQFF

D: -
J: TRBJ1-3
size: -
V: TRBV4-1
DNA: TGCGCCAGCAGCCAAACCAGGGTCTCTGGAAACACCATATATTTT
CDR3: CASSQTRVSGNTIYF

D: TRBD1
J: TRBJ1-1
size: -
V: TRBV6-1
DNA: TGTGCCAGCATGGTCGACAGGGGAAACACTGAAGCTTTCTTT
CDR3: CASMVDRGNTEAFF

D: TRBD2
J: TRBJ2-7
size: -
V: TRBV5-1
DNA: TGCGCCAGCAGCCCGGGACTAGCGGGAGAAGGGTACGAGCAGTACTTC
CDR3: CASSPGLAGEGYEQYF

D: TRBD2
J: TRBJ2-2
size: once
V: TRBV11-2
DNA: TGTGCCAGCAGCCCACTAGCGGCCCTCGACACCGGGGAGCTGTTTTTT
CDR3: CASSPLAALDTGELFF

D: -
J: TRBJ1-4
size: few
V: TRBV28
DNA: TGTGCCAGCTGCCCGGGGGGGGCCGGCGAAAAACTGTTTTTT
CDR3: CASCPGGAGEKLFF

D: -
J: TRBJ2-7
size: -
V: TRBV28
DNA: TGTGCCAGCAGTTCCCCGGCACAGAGCTCCTACGAGCAGTACTTC
CDR3: CASSSPAQSSYEQYF

D: -
J: TRBJ1-2
size: -
V: TRBV7-9
DNA: TGTGCCAGCAGCCCCGAGAGTCGGGGCTACACCTTC
CDR3: CASSPESRGYTF

D: TRBD1
J: TRBJ2-7
size: -
V: TRBV14
DNA: TGTGCCAGCAGCCGTTTACAGGGGTACGAGCAGTACTTC
CDR3: CASSRLQGYEQYF

D: TRBD2
J: TRBJ2-7
size: -
V: TRBV14
DNA: TGTGCCAGCAGCCAAGGGCTGGGCGGGAGAGTGGACGAGCAGTACTTC
CDR3: CASSQGLGGRVDEQYF

D: TRBD1
J: TRBJ2-1
size: -
V: TRBV4-2
DNA: TGTGCCAGCAGCCAAGAAGGACAGGGTGGTTACAATGAGCAGTTCTTC
CDR3: CASSQEGQGGYNEQFF

D: TRBD1
J: TRBJ2-4
size: -
V: TRBV2
DNA: TGTGCCAGCAGTGACGACAGGGACAAAAACATTCAGTACTTC
CDR3: CASSDDRDKNIQYF

D: -
J: TRBJ2-2
size: -
V: TRBV19
DNA: TGTGCCAGTAGTATAGCCGTGAACACCGGGGAGCTGTTTTTT
CDR3: CASSIAVNTGELFF

D: -
J: TRBJ1-2
size: -
V: TRBV19
DNA: TGTGCCAGTACCGATGGAGAGGGGACATACTATGGCTACACCTTC
CDR3: CASTDGEGTYYGYTF